Listed below are T cell receptor beta chains from one sample, sequenced in a study of T cell responses to AZD1222 COVID-19 vaccine. TCRdb's copy holds only in-frame clones and misses some; the assay was immunoSEQ multiplex PCR. The profile covers roughly 20,000 clones, with less than 85% appearing a single time and around 43% taken by the ten largest. Specimen: peripheral blood, collected on day 0 of AZD1222 vaccination. The source of these receptors is an adult in good health. Both conserved end residues are part of each CDR3. A D gene is named only where the DNA matches it firmly. Clone size, where shown, is once, few, many, or a class for clones that have expanded.

clone size: .; D gene: .; J gene: TRBJ1-3; V gene: TRBV6-5; CDR3 DNA: TGTGCCAGCAGTAGGACTGAGTCTGGAAACACCATATATTTT; CDR3 protein: CASSRTESGNTIYF
clone size: .; D gene: .; J gene: TRBJ1-6; V gene: TRBV13; CDR3 DNA: TGTGCCAGCATCTGGAGGGGCGGTTCACCCCTCCACTTT; CDR3 protein: CASIWRGGSPLHF
clone size: .; D gene: .; J gene: TRBJ1-1; V gene: TRBV7-2; CDR3 DNA: TGTGCCAGCAGCACACAGGGTTTGAACACTGAAGCTTTCTTT; CDR3 protein: CASSTQGLNTEAFF
clone size: few; D gene: .; J gene: TRBJ2-3; V gene: TRBV3-1/TRBV3-2; CDR3 DNA: TGTGCCAGCAGCCAACTCCGCCGGACAGATACGCAGTATTTT; CDR3 protein: CASSQLRRTDTQYF
clone size: .; D gene: .; J gene: TRBJ1-1; V gene: TRBV6-1; CDR3 DNA: TGTGCCAGCAGTGAAACAGCTACCGAAGCTTTCTTT; CDR3 protein: CASSETATEAFF
clone size: .; D gene: .; J gene: TRBJ2-2; V gene: TRBV7-6; CDR3 DNA: TGTGCCAGCAGCTTAGTAGGGGAGCTGTTTTTT; CDR3 protein: CASSLVGELFF
clone size: .; D gene: .; J gene: TRBJ1-2; V gene: TRBV5-6; CDR3 DNA: TGTGCCAGCAGCTTGAGAGCGAGGGGAGGTGGGAATGGCTACACCTTC; CDR3 protein: CASSLRARGGGNGYTF
clone size: .; D gene: .; J gene: TRBJ2-1; V gene: TRBV3-1/TRBV3-2; CDR3 DNA: TGTGCCAGCAGTCAAGGTTCCGTTAGCTGGCCGAATGAGCAGTTCTTC; CDR3 protein: CASSQGSVSWPNEQFF
clone size: .; D gene: TRBD1; J gene: TRBJ2-2; V gene: TRBV28; CDR3 DNA: TGTGCCAGCAGGCCCGGGACAGGCGTTACCGGGGAGCTGTTTTTT; CDR3 protein: CASRPGTGVTGELFF
clone size: .; D gene: .; J gene: TRBJ1-5; V gene: TRBV12-3/TRBV12-4; CDR3 DNA: TGTGCCAGCAGTGGACGGCTATCAGCGGCCCAGCATTTT; CDR3 protein: CASSGRLSAAQHF
clone size: .; D gene: .; J gene: TRBJ1-5; V gene: TRBV25-1; CDR3 DNA: TGTGCCAGCAATCAGCCCCAGCATTTT; CDR3 protein: CASNQPQHF
clone size: .; D gene: TRBD1; J gene: TRBJ2-3; V gene: TRBV11-1; CDR3 DNA: TGTGCCAGCAGCTCCCGACAGGGGGGACCACAAGATACGCAGTATTTT; CDR3 protein: CASSSRQGGPQDTQYF
clone size: .; D gene: .; J gene: TRBJ2-7; V gene: TRBV7-9; CDR3 DNA: TGTGCCAGCAGCTTAGCGTATAGCGGCCATGCCTACGAGCAGTACTTC; CDR3 protein: CASSLAYSGHAYEQYF
clone size: .; D gene: .; J gene: TRBJ1-1; V gene: TRBV14; CDR3 DNA: TGTGCCAGCAGCCAACTCTCGACAGAAGCTTTCTTT; CDR3 protein: CASSQLSTEAFF
clone size: once; D gene: .; J gene: TRBJ2-2; V gene: TRBV19; CDR3 DNA: TGTGCCAGTCACGACCGGGACATGTTGTTCACCGGGGAGCTGTTTTTT; CDR3 protein: CASHDRDMLFTGELFF
clone size: .; D gene: .; J gene: TRBJ2-2; V gene: TRBV18; CDR3 DNA: TGTGCCAGCTCACCACGGGTCCCTGACAGAAGGAGCGCCGGGGAGCTGTTTTTT; CDR3 protein: CASSPRVPDRRSAGELFF
clone size: .; D gene: TRBD2; J gene: TRBJ2-7; V gene: TRBV4-3; CDR3 DNA: TGCGCCAGCAGCCAAGATACGGGTCTAGCGGGAGAGGTGCAGTACTTC; CDR3 protein: CASSQDTGLAGEVQYF
clone size: .; D gene: TRBD2; J gene: TRBJ2-3; V gene: TRBV10-1; CDR3 DNA: TGCGCCAGCAGTCCCTCAGCGGGGGCGAGTAGCACAGATACGCAGTATTTT; CDR3 protein: CASSPSAGASSTDTQYF
clone size: .; D gene: TRBD2; J gene: TRBJ2-2; V gene: TRBV3-1/TRBV3-2; CDR3 DNA: TGTGCCAGCAGCCTTCGCGGGCTAGCGGGGGCCACCGGGGAGCTGTTTTTT; CDR3 protein: CASSLRGLAGATGELFF
clone size: .; D gene: .; J gene: TRBJ2-1; V gene: TRBV7-9; CDR3 DNA: TGTGCCAGCAGCTTTAGGTTAGGGATGGGTAATGAGCAGTTCTTC; CDR3 protein: CASSFRLGMGNEQFF
clone size: once; D gene: .; J gene: TRBJ2-5; V gene: TRBV20-1; CDR3 DNA: TGCAGTGCTAGTAGGGCAGTCCAAGAGACCCAGTACTTC; CDR3 protein: CSASRAVQETQYF
clone size: .; D gene: TRBD2; J gene: TRBJ2-3; V gene: TRBV7-8; CDR3 DNA: TGTGCCAGCAGCCCCCAGACTAGCTGGACGCAGTATTTT; CDR3 protein: CASSPQTSWTQYF
clone size: once; D gene: TRBD2; J gene: TRBJ2-1; V gene: TRBV5-1; CDR3 DNA: TGCGCCAGCGGCTCCGGGACTAGCGCGTACAATGAGCAGTTCTTC; CDR3 protein: CASGSGTSAYNEQFF
clone size: .; D gene: .; J gene: TRBJ2-7; V gene: TRBV6-4; CDR3 DNA: TGTGCCAGCAGTGACCGGCGGCGAGCTAGCTACGAGCAGTACTTC; CDR3 protein: CASSDRRRASYEQYF
clone size: .; D gene: .; J gene: TRBJ2-7; V gene: TRBV18; CDR3 DNA: TGTGCCAGCTCACCTCAGACAGGTTCCTACGAGCAGTACTTC; CDR3 protein: CASSPQTGSYEQYF
clone size: .; D gene: TRBD1; J gene: TRBJ1-1; V gene: TRBV30; CDR3 DNA: TGTGCCTGGGGGATACAGGGGATAAAAGCTTTCTTT; CDR3 protein: CAWGIQGIKAFF
clone size: .; D gene: .; J gene: TRBJ1-1; V gene: TRBV6-5; CDR3 DNA: TGTGCCAGCAGTCATACACAGGGCAGGACTGAAGCTTTCTTT; CDR3 protein: CASSHTQGRTEAFF
clone size: .; D gene: TRBD1; J gene: TRBJ1-3; V gene: TRBV20-1; CDR3 DNA: TGCAGTGCTAGTGGCGCCAGGGGGAATTTTGCTGGAAACACCATATATTTT; CDR3 protein: CSASGARGNFAGNTIYF